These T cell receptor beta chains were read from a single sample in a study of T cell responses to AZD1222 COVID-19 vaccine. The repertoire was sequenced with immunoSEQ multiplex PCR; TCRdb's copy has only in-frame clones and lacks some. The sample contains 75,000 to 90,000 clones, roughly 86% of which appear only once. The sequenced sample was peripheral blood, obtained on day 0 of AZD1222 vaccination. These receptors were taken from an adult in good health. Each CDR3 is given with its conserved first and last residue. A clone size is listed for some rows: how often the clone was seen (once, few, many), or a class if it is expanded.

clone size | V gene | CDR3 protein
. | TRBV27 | CASSLPGRNEQYF
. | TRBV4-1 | CASSPLWDEKLFF
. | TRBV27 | CASSFTPSGAHYGYTF
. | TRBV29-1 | CSVEKRGLAKNIQYF
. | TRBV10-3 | CAIRASGGASNEQFF
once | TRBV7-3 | CASSLYGGPSNTGELFF
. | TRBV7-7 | CASSPDGYEQYF
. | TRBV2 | CASSEGGRGNQPQHF
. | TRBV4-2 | CASSQPRKGLGHEQYF
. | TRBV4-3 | CASRGSGSYNEQFF
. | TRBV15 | CAIKRGKMNTEAFF
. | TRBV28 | CASSPRQGFTDTQYF
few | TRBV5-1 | CASSWDSYNEQFF